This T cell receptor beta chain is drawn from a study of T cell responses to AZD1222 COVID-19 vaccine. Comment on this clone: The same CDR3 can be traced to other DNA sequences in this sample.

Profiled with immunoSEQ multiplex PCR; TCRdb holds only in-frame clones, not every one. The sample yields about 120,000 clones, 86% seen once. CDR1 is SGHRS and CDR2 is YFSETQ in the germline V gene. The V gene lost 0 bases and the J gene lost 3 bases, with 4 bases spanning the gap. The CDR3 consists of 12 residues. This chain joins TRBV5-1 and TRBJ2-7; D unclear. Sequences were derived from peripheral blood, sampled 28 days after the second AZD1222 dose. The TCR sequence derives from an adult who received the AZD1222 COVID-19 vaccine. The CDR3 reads CASSLEGYEQYF. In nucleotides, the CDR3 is TGCGCCAGCAGCTTGGAGGGCTACGAGCAGTACTTC.